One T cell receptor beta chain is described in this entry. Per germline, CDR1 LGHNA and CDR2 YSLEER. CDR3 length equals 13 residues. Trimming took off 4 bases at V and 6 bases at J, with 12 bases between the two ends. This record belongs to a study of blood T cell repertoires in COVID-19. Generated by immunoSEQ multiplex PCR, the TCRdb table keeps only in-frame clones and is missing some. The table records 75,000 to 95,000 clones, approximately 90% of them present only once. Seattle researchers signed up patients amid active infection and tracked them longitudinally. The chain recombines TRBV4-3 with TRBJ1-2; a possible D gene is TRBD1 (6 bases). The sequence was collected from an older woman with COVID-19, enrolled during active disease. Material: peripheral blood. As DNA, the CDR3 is TGCGCCAGCAGCCTGGGGGCGGGCGATGGCTACACCTTC. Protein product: CASSLGAGDGYTF.